This T cell receptor (beta chain) was documented in a study of shared clonotypes between healthy human individuals. The protocol was immunoSEQ multiplex PCR, while the TCRdb copy is restricted to in-frame clones and leaves out a portion. The sample carries approximately 650,000 clones, around 95% recorded once. CD45RO-negative, CCR7-selected cells formed the naive CD8 fraction, which excluded terminally differentiated effector memory CD45RA+ cells. The sequenced sample was naive CD8+ T cells sorted from blood. This TCR came from a woman aged 25-40 years in good health.

CDR3 in DNA: TGTGCCAGTAGTCCGGATCCGGGACAGGGGTTAGTGTACGATCAGCCCCAGCATTTT. Translating it yields CASSPDPGQGLVYDQPQHF. The V call is TRBV19, the J call TRBJ1-5; the match to TRBD1 covers 10 bases. Germline V gene lookup returns CDR1 LNHDA and CDR2 SQIVND (reference sequence). Trimming took 5 bases from V and 5 from J; bases not matched to a gene: 18. The CDR3 sequence is 19 residues long.